This entry lists 13 T cell receptor beta chains sequenced from one sample in a study of blood T cells in healthy people across ages. It was with a sample-barcoded 5' primer and a J-beta primer mix that a second PCR of roughly 6 to 12 cycles was run. TCRdb fed the 5' RACE reads into MiXCR, producing one record per CDR3 protein. The data contain more than 900,000 distinct CDR3 sequences, about 25% of them seen just once; the ten biggest clones take up approximately 0.7%. The sample was also reused in another study, on T cells of mothers and their children.

The sequenced sample consisted of blood. The receptors were sampled from a girl aged 2 to 10 in good health.

This clonotype has just a few counts. The genes are TRBV19 and TRBJ2-5; D is perhaps TRBD1 (6 bases). The germline V and J ends were trimmed by 1 base and 4 bases, with 7 bases remaining between them. This CDR3 comprises 13 residues. CDR1 and CDR2 from the germline V gene are LNHDA and SQIVND (reference sequence). This chain's CDR3 is CASSIVRGETQYF. The CDR3 DNA is TGTGCCAGTAGTATAGTCAGGGGAGAGACCCAGTACTTC.

This clonotype was seen a handful of times. The V call is TRBV20-1, the J call TRBJ2-1; D unresolved. The CDR3 has 13 residues. Germline CDR1 reads DFQATT; CDR2 reads SNEGSKA (reference sequence). V was trimmed by 5 bases and J by 7 bases, leaving 15 bases between them. CDR3 region: CSAVDQGENEQFF. CDR3 nucleotides: TGCAGTGCTGTGGACCAAGGAGAGAATGAGCAGTTCTTC.

The sample holds a few counts of this clonotype. The CDR3: CSARPPTSFGYEQYF. CDR3 DNA: TGCAGTGCTAGACCCCCTACTAGCTTCGGCTACGAGCAGTACTTC. The rearrangement uses TRBV20-1 and TRBJ2-5; D may be TRBD2 (6 bases). Gene TRBJ2-7 matches the end of the DNA better, so the J call may be wrong. CDR1 DFQATT and CDR2 SNEGSKA come from the germline V gene (reference sequence). This CDR3 is 15 amino acids long.

The rearrangement uses TRBV6-5 and TRBJ2-2; 8 bases align to TRBD1. CDR1 and CDR2 (germline): MNHEY, SVGAGI. V lost 2 bases to trimming and J lost 4 bases; unmatched junction nucleotides: 3. The CDR3 has 15 amino acids. This chain's CDR3 is CASSYVDRATGELFF. The DNA for the CDR3 is TGTGCCAGCAGTTACGTGGACAGGGCCACCGGGGAGCTGTTTTTT.

This chain connects TRBV29-1 to TRBJ2-1; D call uncertain. The CDR3 extends over 16 amino acids. The V end was cut by 2 bases, the J end by 0 bases, with 14 bases between. Per the germline V gene, CDR1 is SQVTM and CDR2 is ANQGSEA. The CDR3: CSVESSSRASYNEQFF. The CDR3 DNA is TGCAGCGTTGAATCTAGTAGCCGGGCCTCCTACAATGAGCAGTTCTTC.

This clonotype was counted at least ten times. V is TRBV3-1 and J is TRBJ2-1; D uncertain. The CDR3 covers 15 residues. Germline V gene sequence: CDR1 LGHDT, CDR2 YNNKEL (reference sequence). V shed 0 bases and J shed 2 bases, with 8 bases lying between them. The CDR3 sequence is CASSQDRGPYNEQFF. As DNA, the CDR3 is TGTGCCAGCAGCCAAGACCGAGGCCCCTACAATGAGCAGTTCTTC.

The chain links TRBV10-3 to TRBJ2-5; D call uncertain. Trimming stripped 6 bases from V and 1 base from J, with 9 bases between. Germline CDR1 ENHRY, CDR2 SYGVKD. The CDR3 runs to 13 residues. CDR3 in amino acids: CAIRDPPQETQYF. CDR3 nucleotide sequence: TGTGCCATCAGGGATCCGCCCCAAGAGACCCAGTACTTC.

The chain has TRBV7-9 and TRBJ1-1; unclear D gene. The V gene's germline CDR1 is SEHNR and CDR2 FQNEAQ (reference sequence). There are 14 residues in the CDR3. The V and J ends lost 3 bases and 6 bases respectively, with 14 bases between them. CDR3 DNA: TGTGCCAGCAGCTTCGGATGGGGTGTTGCTGAAGCTTTCTTT. It translates to CASSFGWGVAEAFF.

The CDR3, as DNA: TGTGCCAGCAGCTCCCTCCCCTCGACAGGGATAAGGGGTGAGACCCAGTACTTC. Its protein product is CASSSLPSTGIRGETQYF. The rearrangement links TRBV7-9 to TRBJ2-5; 7 nucleotides align to TRBD1. Germline-derived CDR1 and CDR2 are SEHNR and FQNEAQ (reference sequence). V was clipped by 4 bases and J by 5 bases; unmatched bases: 19. The CDR3 extends over 18 amino acids.

This clonotype was picked up a small number of times. The chain employs TRBV4-1 and TRBJ2-1; the match to TRBD2 covers 8 bases. The J call may be incorrect, as the DNA end agrees better with TRBJ2-5. The CDR3 is 15 amino acids. CDR1 MGHRA and CDR2 YSYEKL come from the germline V gene. The CDR3 DNA reads TGCGCCAGCAGCCTCGTAGCGGGGCAAGGGAAGACCCAGTACTTC. Translated, it gives CASSLVAGQGKTQYF.

The chain links TRBV6-2 or TRBV6-3 to TRBJ2-7, with D unclear. The V gene lost 7 bases and the J gene lost 0 bases, with 16 bases spanning the gap. Per the germline V gene, CDR1 is MNHEY and CDR2 is SVGEGT. This CDR3 is built from 15 residues. Here the CDR3 reads CASTSLSLDSYEQYF. The DNA for the CDR3 is TGTGCCAGCACGTCCCTTAGCCTCGACTCCTACGAGCAGTACTTC.

CDR3 region: CASSSPLAAVGETQYF. For the CDR3, the DNA is TGTGCCAGCAGCTCTCCTCTAGCCGCGGTTGGAGAGACCCAGTACTTC. The V call is TRBV7-2, the J call TRBJ2-5; D is possibly TRBD2 (5 bases). The V end was cut by 4 bases, the J end by 4 bases, with 19 bases between. Per germline, CDR1 SGHTA and CDR2 FQGNSA. This CDR3 is built from 16 residues.

The chain carries TRBV19 and TRBJ2-2; 8 bases agree with TRBD1. CDR1 is LNHDA, CDR2 SQIVND, per germline (reference sequence). The J segment lost 5 bases and the V segment lost 6 bases, leaving 2 bases of the junction unmatched. There are 13 residues in the CDR3. Here the CDR3 DNA reads TGTGCCAGTAGCAACAGGGGGACCGGGGAGCTGTTTTTT. Protein product: CASSNRGTGELFF.